The 18 T cell receptor beta chains in this list originate from one sample, sequenced in a study of T cell responses to AZD1222 COVID-19 vaccine. Only in-frame clones appear in the TCRdb table, and some are missing; sequencing was by immunoSEQ multiplex PCR. The data show about 120,000 clones, less than 90% seen once. The specimen comprised peripheral blood, sampled on day 0 of AZD1222 vaccination. These TCRs come from an adult in good health.

The gene calls are TRBV19 and TRBJ2-2; 9 nucleotides line up with TRBD2. This CDR3 comprises 16 residues. CDR1 LNHDA and CDR2 SQIVND come from the germline V gene (reference sequence). The V and J ends lost 7 bases and 4 bases, in that order; junction bases with no gene match: 10. The CDR3 here is CASTLGLARSTGELFF. In DNA form, the CDR3 reads TGTGCCAGTACCCTGGGACTAGCAAGAAGCACCGGGGAGCTGTTTTTT.

This chain uses TRBV5-4 with TRBJ1-3; TRBD1 might be the D (5 bases). This CDR3 is built from 15 residues. Trimming shortened V by 3 bases and J by 4 bases, and 14 bases separated the two germline ends. From germline, CDR1 is SGHNT and CDR2 YYREEE (reference sequence). The DNA of the CDR3 is TGTGCCAGCAGCTCTCGCCAGGGACCGGGAAACACCATATATTTT. This codes for CASSSRQGPGNTIYF.

This chain uses TRBV2 with TRBJ2-3, with D unresolved. Looked up from germline, CDR1 is SNHLY and CDR2 is FYNNEI. Trimming pared 6 bases from V and 6 bases from J, leaving 4 bases between. The CDR3 spans 10 residues. The CDR3 sequence is CASRLDTQYF. CDR3 sequence (DNA): TGTGCCAGCAGACTTGATACGCAGTATTTT.

The gene calls are TRBV6-5 and TRBJ2-7, with D possibly being TRBD1 (6 bases). CDR1 and CDR2 (germline): MNHEY, SVGAGI. CDR3 length equals 16 residues. Trimming shortened V by 2 bases and J by 2 bases, and 16 bases separated the two germline ends. This CDR3 is CASSYVHMGAPYEQYF. CDR3 coding DNA: TGTGCCAGCAGTTACGTGCATATGGGGGCCCCCTACGAGCAGTACTTC.

The V gene is TRBV19, the J gene TRBJ1-5; possibly TRBD1 for D (5 bases). This CDR3 contains 14 residues. The V and J ends lost 1 base and 7 bases respectively, with 11 bases between them. CDR1 is LNHDA, CDR2 SQIVND, per germline (reference sequence). The DNA of the CDR3 is TGTGCCAGTAGTATAGTCTTTGAGGGGCAGCCCCAGCATTTT. It specifies CASSIVFEGQPQHF.

The genes are TRBV3-1 (or the pseudogene TRBV3-2) and TRBJ2-1, with D possibly TRBD2 on 6 matching bases. V was trimmed by 4 bases and J by 3 bases, leaving 10 bases between them. CDR1 is LGHDT, CDR2 YNNKEL, per germline (reference sequence). The CDR3 contains 14 residues. CDR3 sequence: CASSRGRNYNEQFF. CDR3 sequence (DNA): TGTGCCAGCAGCCGGGGGAGGAACTACAATGAGCAGTTCTTC.

The J gene is TRBJ2-7, the V gene TRBV5-1; D is possibly TRBD2 (5 bases). The CDR3 has 14 residues. The germline V gene has CDR1 SGHRS and CDR2 YFSETQ. With 1 base removed from V and 7 bases from J, the gap between germline ends came to 15 bases. DNA for the CDR3: TGCGCCAGCAGCTTGACTGCGGCTTCGGGGGAGCAGTACTTC. Residues: CASSLTAASGEQYF.

The table lists this clone with a count of one. The rearrangement links TRBV7-3 to TRBJ2-1, with 9 bases matching TRBD2. This CDR3 has 15 residues. V was pared by 3 bases and J by 3 bases, with 3 bases of the junction left unmatched. The germline CDR1 and CDR2 sequences are SGHTA and FQGTGA. CDR3 DNA sequence: TGTGCCAGCAGCTTGAGCGGGAGGAACTACAATGAGCAGTTCTTC. It translates to CASSLSGRNYNEQFF.

The chain couples TRBV14 to TRBJ2-1; no definite D call. This CDR3 has 15 residues. Germline values: CDR1 SGHDN, CDR2 FVKESK. V was cut by 2 bases and J by 5 bases, with 13 bases left in between. The CDR3 spells CASSQRTLRDNEQFF. The CDR3 DNA sequence: TGTGCCAGCAGCCAACGGACCCTCCGAGACAATGAGCAGTTCTTC.

The chain links TRBV5-1 to TRBJ1-4; D unclear. This CDR3 spans 14 amino acids. Germline V gene data show CDR1 as SGHRS and CDR2 as YFSETQ. With 0 bases removed from V and 4 bases from J, the gap between germline ends came to 7 bases. The CDR3 DNA follows: TGCGCCAGCAGCTTGGGACTGATTAATGAAAAACTGTTTTTT. It codes for CASSLGLINEKLFF.

This chain links TRBV5-1 with TRBJ2-5; D assignment may be TRBD1 or TRBD2 (5 bases each). Trimming stripped 0 bases from V and 5 bases from J, with 14 bases between. The CDR3 contains 15 residues. Germline CDR1 SGHRS, CDR2 YFSETQ. CDR3 coding DNA: TGCGCCAGCAGCTTGGGAGGGCAGGGCGGTGAGACCCAGTACTTC. Amino acids: CASSLGGQGGETQYF.

This chain joins TRBV3-1 (or the pseudogene TRBV3-2) and TRBJ2-7; perhaps TRBD1 as D (6 bases). This CDR3 comprises 12 residues. Germline lookup yields CDR1 LGHDT and CDR2 YNNKEL (reference sequence). The V and J ends lost 1 base and 5 bases respectively, with 6 bases between them. The DNA of the CDR3 is TGTGCCAGCAGCCAAGGGGACAACGAGCAGTACTTC. Translated: CASSQGDNEQYF.

CDR3 region: CASSNGVGRGEQYF. As DNA, the CDR3 is TGTGCCAGCAGCAATGGAGTTGGTAGAGGCGAGCAGTACTTC. The V and J genes are TRBV7-3 and TRBJ2-7; D uncertain. V lost 5 bases and J lost 6, with 17 bases in between. Looked up from germline, CDR1 is SGHTA and CDR2 is FQGTGA. This CDR3 has 14 residues.

The chain is built from TRBV6-6 and TRBJ2-1; weak D call: TRBD2 (6 bases). The germline gives CDR1 MNHNY, CDR2 SVGAGI (reference sequence). V was shortened by 6 bases and J by 0 bases, with 15 bases between the two germline ends. The CDR3 length is 16 residues. In DNA form, the CDR3 reads TGTGCCAGCAGAGGTAGCGGATCCCCCTCCTACAATGAGCAGTTCTTC. This codes for CASRGSGSPSYNEQFF.

The chain carries TRBV7-3 and TRBJ2-3; D gene uncertain. The ends were cut back, 5 bases at V and 4 bases at J, with 10 bases in the middle. The CDR3 runs 13 residues. Looked up from germline, CDR1 is SGHTA and CDR2 is FQGTGA. The CDR3 nucleotides are TGTGCCAGCAGCCCCCGGGTTTCAGATACGCAGTATTTT. Protein product: CASSPRVSDTQYF.

With respect to this clone: Its ends do not fully match the called genes, so a read error is possible. The V call is TRBV29-1, the J call TRBJ2-5, with D perhaps matching TRBD2 (5 bases). The CDR3 extends over 13 amino acids. In germline, CDR1 is SQVTM, CDR2 ANQGSEA. CDR3 residues: CSVDGLTPGLPDF. CDR3 nucleotides: TGCAGCGTTGACGGGCTAACCCCCGGACTGCCCGACTTC.

The CDR3 loop is CSVLTEQGSPLHF. The CDR3 region has the DNA TGCAGCGTCCTCACAGAGCAGGGGTCACCCCTCCACTTT. This chain connects TRBV29-1 to TRBJ1-6, with D possibly being TRBD1 (6 bases). Per germline, CDR1 SQVTM and CDR2 ANQGSEA. With 6 bases removed from V and 10 bases from J, the gap between germline ends came to 16 bases. The CDR3 runs to 13 residues.

The gene calls are TRBV28 and TRBJ2-7, with 7 bases matching TRBD2. The germline gives CDR1 MDHEN, CDR2 SYDVKM. The V segment lost 8 bases and the J segment 1 base; nucleotides outside the gene matches: 8. This CDR3 has 14 residues. CDR3 in DNA: TGTGCCAGCCGGCGGGCTAGCGGATCCTACGAGCAGTACTTC. It yields the protein CASRRASGSYEQYF.